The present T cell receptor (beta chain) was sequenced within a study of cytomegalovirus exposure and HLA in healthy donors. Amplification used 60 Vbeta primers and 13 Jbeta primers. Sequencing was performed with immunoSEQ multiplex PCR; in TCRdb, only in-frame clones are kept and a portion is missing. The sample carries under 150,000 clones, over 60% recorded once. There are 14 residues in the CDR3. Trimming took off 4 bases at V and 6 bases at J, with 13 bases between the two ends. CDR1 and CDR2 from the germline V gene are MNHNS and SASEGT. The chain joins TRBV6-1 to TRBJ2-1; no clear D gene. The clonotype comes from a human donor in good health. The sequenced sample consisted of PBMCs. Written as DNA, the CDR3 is TGTGCCAGCAGTGGAACAGCCCAAGGCAATGAGCAGTTCTTC. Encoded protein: CASSGTAQGNEQFF.